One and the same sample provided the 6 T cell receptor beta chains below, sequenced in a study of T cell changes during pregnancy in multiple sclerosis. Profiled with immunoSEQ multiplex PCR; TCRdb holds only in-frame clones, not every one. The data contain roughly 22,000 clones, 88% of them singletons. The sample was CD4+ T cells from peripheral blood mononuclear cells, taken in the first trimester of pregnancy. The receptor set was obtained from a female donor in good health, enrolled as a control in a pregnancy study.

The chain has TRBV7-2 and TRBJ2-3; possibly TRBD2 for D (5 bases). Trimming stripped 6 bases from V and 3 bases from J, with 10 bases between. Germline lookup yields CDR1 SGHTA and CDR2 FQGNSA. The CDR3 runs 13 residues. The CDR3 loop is CASSLRLTDTQYF. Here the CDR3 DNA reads TGTGCCAGCAGTCTCCGACTAACAGATACGCAGTATTTT.

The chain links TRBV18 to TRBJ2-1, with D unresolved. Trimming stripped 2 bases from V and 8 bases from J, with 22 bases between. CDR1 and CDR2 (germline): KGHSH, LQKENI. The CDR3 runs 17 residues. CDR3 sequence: CASSPYQKLDSNDEQFF. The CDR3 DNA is TGTGCCAGCTCACCATATCAAAAGCTAGATTCAAACGATGAGCAGTTCTTC.

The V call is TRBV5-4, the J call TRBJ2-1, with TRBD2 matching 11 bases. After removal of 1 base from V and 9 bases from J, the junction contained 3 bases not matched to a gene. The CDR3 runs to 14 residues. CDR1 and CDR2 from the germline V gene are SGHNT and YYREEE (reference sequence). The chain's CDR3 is CASSLTSGGGEQFF. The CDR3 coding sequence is TGTGCCAGCAGCTTGACTAGCGGGGGCGGTGAGCAGTTCTTC. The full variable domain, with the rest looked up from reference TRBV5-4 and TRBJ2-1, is ETGVTQSPTHLIKTRGQQVTLRCSSQSGHNTVSWYQQALGQGPQFIFQYYREEENGRGNFPPRFSGLQFPNYSSELNVNALELDDSALYLCASSLTSGGGEQFFGPGTRLTVL.

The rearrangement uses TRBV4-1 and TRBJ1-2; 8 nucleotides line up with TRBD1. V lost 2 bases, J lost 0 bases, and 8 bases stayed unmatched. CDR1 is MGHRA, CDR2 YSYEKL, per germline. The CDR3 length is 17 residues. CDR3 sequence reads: CASSQPGQGSSNYGYTF. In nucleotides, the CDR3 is TGCGCCAGCAGCCAACCCGGACAGGGCTCATCTAACTATGGCTACACCTTC.

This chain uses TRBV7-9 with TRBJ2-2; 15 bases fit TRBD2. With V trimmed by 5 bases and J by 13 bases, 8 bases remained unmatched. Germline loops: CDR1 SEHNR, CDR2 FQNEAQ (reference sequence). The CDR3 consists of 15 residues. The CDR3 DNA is TGTGCCAGCAGCCCCGGGACTAGCGGGGGGTTAGTGCTGTTTTTT. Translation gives CASSPGTSGGLVLFF.

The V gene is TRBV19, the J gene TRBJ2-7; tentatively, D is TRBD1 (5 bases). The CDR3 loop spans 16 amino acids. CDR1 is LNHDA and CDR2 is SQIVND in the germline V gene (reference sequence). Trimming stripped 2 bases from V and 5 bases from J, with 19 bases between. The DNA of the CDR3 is TGTGCCAGTAGTATATCGACAGTCCCCTATAGGGACGAGCAGTACTTC. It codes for CASSISTVPYRDEQYF.